This TCR beta chain appears in the sequencing data of a study of neurological immune-mediated disorders. Overall study results and limits: Private repertoires in all groups were suggested, as expanded clones shared no CDR3 amino acid sequences across subjects. HTLV-1-associated myelopathy had the most TCR clonal expansion, whereas multiple sclerosis had the least (lower than in healthy controls).

Germline trimming cut 3 bases from V and 5 bases from J; bases unmatched to any gene: 5. CDR1 is SGHVS and CDR2 is FNYEAQ in the germline V gene. The CDR3 covers 14 residues. This clonotype was found many times. Antigen specificity is unknown. The team produced cDNA through 5'RACE using 10-nucleotide random UMIs. TCRdb re-called the 5' RACE reads with MiXCR, one entry per CDR3 protein. This table holds tens of thousands of distinct CDR3 sequences, roughly 10% found once. The time point denotes: longitudinal time-point 1 (baseline). J is TRBJ1-1 and V is TRBV7-6; TRBD1 matches 8 bases. Input material: PBMCs. The clonotype comes from a male donor with HTLV-1-associated myelopathy (HAM/TSP). CDR3 in DNA: TGTGCCAGCAGCTTCACGACAGGGGAGACTGAAGCTTTCTTT. It specifies CASSFTTGETEAFF.